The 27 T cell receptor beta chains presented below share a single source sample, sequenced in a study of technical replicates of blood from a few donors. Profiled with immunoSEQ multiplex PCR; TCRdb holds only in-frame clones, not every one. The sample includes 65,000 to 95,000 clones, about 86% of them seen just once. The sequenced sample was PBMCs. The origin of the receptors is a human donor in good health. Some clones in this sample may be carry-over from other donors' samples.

This chain's CDR3 is CASSVGQYGGYTF. CDR3 bases: TGTGCCAGCAGCGTAGGACAGTACGGAGGCTACACCTTC. The gene calls are TRBV9 and TRBJ1-2; D is possibly TRBD1 (5 bases). Looked up from germline, CDR1 is SGDLS and CDR2 is YYNGEE. Between the trimmed V and J ends, which lost 0 bases and 8 bases, there was a span of 11 bases. This CDR3 contains 13 residues.

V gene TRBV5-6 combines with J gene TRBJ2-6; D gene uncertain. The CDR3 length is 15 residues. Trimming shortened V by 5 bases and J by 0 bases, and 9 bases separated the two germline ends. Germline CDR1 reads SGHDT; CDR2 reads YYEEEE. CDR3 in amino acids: CASRLGFSGANVLTF. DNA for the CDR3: TGTGCCAGCAGGCTGGGCTTCTCTGGGGCCAACGTCCTGACTTTC. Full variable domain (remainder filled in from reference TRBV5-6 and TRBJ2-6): DAGVTQSPTHLIKTRGQQVTLRCSPKSGHDTVSWYQQALGQGPQFIFQYYEEEERQRGNFPDRFSGHQFPNYSSELNVNALLLGDSALYLCASRLGFSGANVLTFGAGSRLTVL.

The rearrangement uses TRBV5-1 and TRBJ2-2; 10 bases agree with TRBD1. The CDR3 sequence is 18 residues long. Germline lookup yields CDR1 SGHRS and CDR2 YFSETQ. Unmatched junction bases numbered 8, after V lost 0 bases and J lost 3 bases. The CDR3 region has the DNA TGCGCCAGCAGCTTGGGTTTCCGGGGACAGGGGTACACCGGGGAGCTGTTTTTT. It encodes CASSLGFRGQGYTGELFF.

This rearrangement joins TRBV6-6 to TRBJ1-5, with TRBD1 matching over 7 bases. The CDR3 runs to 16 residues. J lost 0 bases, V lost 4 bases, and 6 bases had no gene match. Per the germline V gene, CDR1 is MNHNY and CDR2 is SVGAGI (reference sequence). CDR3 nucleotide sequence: TGTGCCAGCAGTTTTGGGACAGTGTATAGCAATCAGCCCCAGCATTTT. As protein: CASSFGTVYSNQPQHF.

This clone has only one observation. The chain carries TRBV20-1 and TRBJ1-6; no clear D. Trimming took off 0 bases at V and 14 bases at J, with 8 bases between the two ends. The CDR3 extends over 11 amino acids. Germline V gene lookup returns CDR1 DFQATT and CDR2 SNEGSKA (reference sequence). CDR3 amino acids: CSARDELALHF. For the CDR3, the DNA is TGCAGTGCTAGAGACGAGTTGGCCCTCCACTTT.

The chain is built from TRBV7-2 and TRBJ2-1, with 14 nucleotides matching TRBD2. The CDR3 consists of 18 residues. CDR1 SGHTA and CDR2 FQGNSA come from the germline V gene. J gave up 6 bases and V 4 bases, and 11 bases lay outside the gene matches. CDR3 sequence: CASSSNGLAGGPGNEQFF. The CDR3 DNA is TGTGCCAGCAGCTCCAACGGACTAGCGGGAGGCCCGGGCAATGAGCAGTTCTTC.

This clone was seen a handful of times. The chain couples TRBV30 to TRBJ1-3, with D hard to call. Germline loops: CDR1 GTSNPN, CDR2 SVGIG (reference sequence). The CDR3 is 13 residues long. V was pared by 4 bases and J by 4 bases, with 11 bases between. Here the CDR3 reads CAWTRGGGNTIYF. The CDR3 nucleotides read TGTGCCTGGACCCGGGGAGGAGGAAACACCATATATTTT.

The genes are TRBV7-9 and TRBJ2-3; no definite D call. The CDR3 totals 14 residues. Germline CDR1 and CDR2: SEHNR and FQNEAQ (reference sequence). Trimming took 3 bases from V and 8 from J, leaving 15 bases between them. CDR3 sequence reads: CASSLVGFPVTQYF. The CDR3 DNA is TGTGCCAGCAGCTTGGTCGGTTTCCCGGTTACGCAGTATTTT.

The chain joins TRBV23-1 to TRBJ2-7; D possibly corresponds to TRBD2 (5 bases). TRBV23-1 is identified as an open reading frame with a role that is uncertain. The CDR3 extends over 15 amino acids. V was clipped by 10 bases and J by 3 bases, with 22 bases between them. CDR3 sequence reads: CATTSPAGRGYEQYF. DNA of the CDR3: TGCGCCACAACCTCCCCTGCGGGCCGGGGCTACGAGCAGTACTTC.

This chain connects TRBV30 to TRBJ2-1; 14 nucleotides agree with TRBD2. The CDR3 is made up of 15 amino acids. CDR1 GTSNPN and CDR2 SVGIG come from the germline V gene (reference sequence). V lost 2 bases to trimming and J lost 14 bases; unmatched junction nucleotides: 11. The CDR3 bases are TGTGCCTGGAGTCCCGGACTAGCGGGAGGTTCTAAGGAGTTCTTC. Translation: CAWSPGLAGGSKEFF.

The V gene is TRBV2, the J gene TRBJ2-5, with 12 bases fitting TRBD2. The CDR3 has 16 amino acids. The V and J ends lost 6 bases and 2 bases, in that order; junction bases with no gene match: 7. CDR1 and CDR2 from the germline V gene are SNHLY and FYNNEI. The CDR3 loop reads CASRSQTSGGQETQYF. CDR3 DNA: TGTGCCAGCAGATCCCAGACTAGCGGGGGACAAGAGACCCAGTACTTC.

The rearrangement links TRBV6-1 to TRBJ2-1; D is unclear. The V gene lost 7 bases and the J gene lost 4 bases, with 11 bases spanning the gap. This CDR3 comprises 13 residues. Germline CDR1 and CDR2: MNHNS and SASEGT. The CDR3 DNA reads TGTGCCAGCACAGCGTTTTTATACAATGAGCAGTTCTTC. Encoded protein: CASTAFLYNEQFF.

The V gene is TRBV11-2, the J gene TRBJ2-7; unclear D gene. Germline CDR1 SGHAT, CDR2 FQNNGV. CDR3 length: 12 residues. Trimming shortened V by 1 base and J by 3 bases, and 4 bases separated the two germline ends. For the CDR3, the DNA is TGTGCCAGCAGCTTAGCGGTCTACGAGCAGTACTTC. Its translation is CASSLAVYEQYF.

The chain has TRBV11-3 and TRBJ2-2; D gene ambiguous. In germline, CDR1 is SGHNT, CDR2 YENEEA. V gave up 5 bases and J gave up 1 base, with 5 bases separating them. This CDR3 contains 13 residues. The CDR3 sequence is CASSRRNTGELFF. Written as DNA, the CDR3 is TGTGCCAGCAGCCGGAGGAACACCGGGGAGCTGTTTTTT.

The DNA for the CDR3 is TGTGCCAGCAGCTTTGACAGGGGTACGAACACCGGGGAGCTGTTTTTT. This encodes CASSFDRGTNTGELFF. V is TRBV7-9 and J is TRBJ2-2, with TRBD1 identical over 8 bases. The germline CDR1 and CDR2 sequences are SEHNR and FQNEAQ (reference sequence). J gave up 0 bases and V 3 bases, and 3 bases lay outside the gene matches. There are 16 residues in the CDR3.

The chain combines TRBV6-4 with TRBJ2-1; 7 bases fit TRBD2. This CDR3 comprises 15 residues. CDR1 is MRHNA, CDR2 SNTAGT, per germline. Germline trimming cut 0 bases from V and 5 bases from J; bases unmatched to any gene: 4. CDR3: CASSDSGGGNNEQFF. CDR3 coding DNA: TGTGCCAGCAGTGACTCGGGCGGGGGAAACAATGAGCAGTTCTTC.

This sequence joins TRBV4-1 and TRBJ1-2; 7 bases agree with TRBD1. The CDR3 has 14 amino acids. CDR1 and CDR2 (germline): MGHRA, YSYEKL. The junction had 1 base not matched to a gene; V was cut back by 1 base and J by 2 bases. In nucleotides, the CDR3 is TGCGCCAGCAGCCAAGGGGACAGAAACTATGGCTACACCTTC. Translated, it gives CASSQGDRNYGYTF.

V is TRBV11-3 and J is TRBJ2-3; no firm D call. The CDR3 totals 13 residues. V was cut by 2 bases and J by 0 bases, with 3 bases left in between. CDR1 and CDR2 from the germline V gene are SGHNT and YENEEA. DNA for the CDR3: TGTGCCAGCAGCTTAAGCAGCACAGATACGCAGTATTTT. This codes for CASSLSSTDTQYF.

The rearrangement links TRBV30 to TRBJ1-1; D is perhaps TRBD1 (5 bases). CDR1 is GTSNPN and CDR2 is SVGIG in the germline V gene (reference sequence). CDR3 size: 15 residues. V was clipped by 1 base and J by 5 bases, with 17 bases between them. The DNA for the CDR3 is TGTGCCTGGAGTGGAAACGGCCAGGGTGGAACTGAAGCTTTCTTT. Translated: CAWSGNGQGGTEAFF.

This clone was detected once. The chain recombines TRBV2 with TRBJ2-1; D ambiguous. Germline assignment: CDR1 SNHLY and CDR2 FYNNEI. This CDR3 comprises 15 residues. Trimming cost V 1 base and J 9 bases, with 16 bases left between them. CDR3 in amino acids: CASSEVSESLGEQFF. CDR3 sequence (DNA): TGTGCCAGCAGTGAAGTGTCCGAGTCGCTCGGTGAGCAGTTCTTC.

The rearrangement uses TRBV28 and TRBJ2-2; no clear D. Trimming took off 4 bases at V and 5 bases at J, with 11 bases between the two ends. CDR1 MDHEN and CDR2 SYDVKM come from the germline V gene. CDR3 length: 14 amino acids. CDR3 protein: CASSSPTWTGELFF. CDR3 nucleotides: TGTGCCAGCAGTTCCCCGACTTGGACCGGGGAGCTGTTTTTT.

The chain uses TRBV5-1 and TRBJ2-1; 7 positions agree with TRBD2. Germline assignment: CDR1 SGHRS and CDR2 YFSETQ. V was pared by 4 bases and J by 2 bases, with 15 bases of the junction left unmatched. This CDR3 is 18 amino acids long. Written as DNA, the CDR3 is TGCGCCAGCAGCGAACGCTCCGGGACCGCGGGGGCCTACAATGAGCAGTTCTTC. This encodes CASSERSGTAGAYNEQFF.

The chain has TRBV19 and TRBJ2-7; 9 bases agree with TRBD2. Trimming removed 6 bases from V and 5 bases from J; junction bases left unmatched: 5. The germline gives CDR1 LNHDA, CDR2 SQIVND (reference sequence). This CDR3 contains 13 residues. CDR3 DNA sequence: TGTGCCAGTAGCGGCGGGGGGGTGGACGAGCAGTACTTC. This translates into CASSGGGVDEQYF.

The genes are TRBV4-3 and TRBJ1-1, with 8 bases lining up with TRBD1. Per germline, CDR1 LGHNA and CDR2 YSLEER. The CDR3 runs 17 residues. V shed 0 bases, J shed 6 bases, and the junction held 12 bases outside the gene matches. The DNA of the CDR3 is TGCGCCAGCAGCCAAGATGTGGCAGGGGGCATCGTCGCTGAAGCTTTCTTT. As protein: CASSQDVAGGIVAEAFF.

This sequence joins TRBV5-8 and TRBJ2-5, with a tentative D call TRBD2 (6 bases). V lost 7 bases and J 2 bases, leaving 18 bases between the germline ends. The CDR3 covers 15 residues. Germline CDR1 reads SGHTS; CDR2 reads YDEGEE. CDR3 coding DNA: TGTGCCAGCCCCTACCGGACTACCCAACAAGAGACCCAGTACTTC. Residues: CASPYRTTQQETQYF.

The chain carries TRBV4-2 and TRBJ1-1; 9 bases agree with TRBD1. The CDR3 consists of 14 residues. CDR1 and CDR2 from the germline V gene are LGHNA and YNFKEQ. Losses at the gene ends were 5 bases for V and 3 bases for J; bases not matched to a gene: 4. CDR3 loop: CASSIDRGDTEAFF. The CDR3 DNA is TGTGCCAGCAGCATTGACAGGGGGGACACTGAAGCTTTCTTT.

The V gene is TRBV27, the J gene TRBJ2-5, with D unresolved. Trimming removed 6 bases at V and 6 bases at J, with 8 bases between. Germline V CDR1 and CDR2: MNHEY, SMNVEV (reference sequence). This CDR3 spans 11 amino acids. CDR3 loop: CASSYRQTQYF. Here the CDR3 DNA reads TGTGCCAGCAGCTACCGCCAGACCCAGTACTTC.